Presented here are 20 T cell receptor beta chains from one specimen sequenced in a study of shared clonotypes between healthy human individuals. The table came from immunoSEQ multiplex PCR; TCRdb's copy has only in-frame clones and leaves some out. This table has some 1,600,000 clones, 95% to 99% appearing once. The sample consisted of naive CD4+ T cells sorted from blood. As to subset: CD45RA+ positively selected. These receptors all come from a man younger than 40 in good health.

To note about this clone: The same CDR3 arises from other DNA sequences in this sample as well. The chain combines TRBV9 with TRBJ2-3; D unresolved. Trimming stripped 3 bases from V and 2 bases from J, with 4 bases between. Germline lookup yields CDR1 SGDLS and CDR2 YYNGEE. This CDR3 has 12 amino acids. Here the CDR3 DNA reads TGTGCCAGCAGCGAAAACACAGATACGCAGTATTTT. This gives the protein CASSENTDTQYF.

This clone has just one count. The V gene is TRBV6-1, the J gene TRBJ2-7; 7 positions match TRBD2. Trimming removed 3 bases from V and 3 bases from J; junction bases left unmatched: 11. Germline lookup yields CDR1 MNHNS and CDR2 SASEGT. The CDR3 is 16 amino acids. DNA for the CDR3: TGTGCCAGCAGTGAGATTTTCGGGAGGCCCCACTACGAGCAGTACTTC. Amino acids: CASSEIFGRPHYEQYF.

The chain recombines TRBV7-3 with TRBJ2-1, with 9 nucleotides matching TRBD2. The ends lost 5 bases at V and 6 bases at J; junction bases unmatched: 11. Germline values: CDR1 SGHTA, CDR2 FQGTGA. The CDR3 covers 16 residues. Here the CDR3 reads CASSPIAGARVNEQFF. The CDR3 DNA sequence: TGTGCCAGCAGCCCAATAGCGGGAGCTAGGGTCAATGAGCAGTTCTTC.

The chain combines TRBV7-3 with TRBJ2-2, with TRBD2 matching over 11 bases. With 5 bases clipped from V and 3 bases from J, the junction kept 5 bases outside the gene matches. The CDR3 totals 16 residues. Per germline, CDR1 SGHTA and CDR2 FQGTGA. CDR3 nucleotide sequence: TGTGCCAGCAGCCGTGGGACTAGCGGATACACCGGGGAGCTGTTTTTT. Its protein product is CASSRGTSGYTGELFF. Full variable domain (rest looked up from reference TRBV7-3 and TRBJ2-2): GAGVSQTPSNKVTEKGKYVELRCDPISGHTALYWYRQSLGQGPEFLIYFQGTGAADDSGLPNDRFFAVRPEGSVSTLKIQRTERGDSAVYLCASSRGTSGYTGELFFGEGSRLTVL.

The chain uses TRBV2 and TRBJ2-1; 7 positions match TRBD1. Germline loops: CDR1 SNHLY, CDR2 FYNNEI. The CDR3 contains 14 residues. With 7 bases clipped from V and 4 bases from J, the junction kept 7 bases outside the gene matches. CDR3 residues: CASKEGGAYNEQFF. In nucleotides, the CDR3 is TGTGCCAGCAAGGAAGGGGGCGCTTACAATGAGCAGTTCTTC.

V usage is TRBV7-6 and J usage is TRBJ2-3; D is ambiguous. Trimming took 2 bases from V and 1 from J, leaving 4 bases between them. This CDR3 has 13 residues. The germline CDR1 and CDR2 sequences are SGHVS and FNYEAQ. The CDR3 loop is CASSLLGTDTQYF. In DNA, the CDR3 is TGTGCCAGCAGCTTACTTGGCACAGATACGCAGTATTTT. Combining the CDR3 with reference TRBV7-6 and TRBJ2-3 gives the whole variable domain GAGVSQSPRYKVTKRGQDVALRCDPISGHVSLYWYRQALGQGPEFLTYFNYEAQQDKSGLPNDRFSAERPEGSISTLTIQRTEQRDSAMYRCASSLLGTDTQYFGPGTRLTVL.

J is TRBJ2-2 and V is TRBV5-6; 8 bases are a match to TRBD1. Germline V gene lookup returns CDR1 SGHDT and CDR2 YYEEEE. The junction had 7 bases not matched to a gene; V was cut back by 2 bases and J by 7 bases. The CDR3 covers 15 residues. In DNA, the CDR3 is TGTGCCAGCAGCTTCCTACAGGGGGTAGGCGGGGAGCTGTTTTTT. As protein: CASSFLQGVGGELFF.

CDR3 region: CASSSTGFADTQYF. The CDR3 nucleotides read TGCGCCAGCAGCTCGACAGGGTTCGCAGATACGCAGTATTTT. This sequence joins TRBV5-1 and TRBJ2-3, with 7 bases that match TRBD1. CDR1 SGHRS and CDR2 YFSETQ come from the germline V gene. The CDR3 runs 14 residues. J gave up 4 bases and V 3 bases, and 5 bases lay outside the gene matches.

The chain is built from TRBV5-1 and TRBJ2-1; 11 nucleotides agree with TRBD2. CDR1 SGHRS and CDR2 YFSETQ come from the germline V gene. This CDR3 comprises 16 residues. The trim removed 0 bases at V and 5 bases at J, leaving 4 bases unmatched. The CDR3 region is CASSLVAGGPNNEQFF. The CDR3 DNA reads as TGCGCCAGCAGCTTGGTAGCGGGAGGGCCGAACAATGAGCAGTTCTTC. Based on the CDR3 plus reference TRBV5-1 and TRBJ2-1, the full variable domain is KAGVTQTPRYLIKTRGQQVTLSCSPISGHRSVSWYQQTPGQGLQFLFEYFSETQRNKGNFPGRFSGRQFSNSRSEMNVSTLELGDSALYLCASSLVAGGPNNEQFFGPGTRLTVL.

J is TRBJ2-3 and V is TRBV5-1, with 16 bases that match TRBD2. Trimming removed 3 bases from V and 2 bases from J; junction bases left unmatched: 9. Germline-derived CDR1 and CDR2 are SGHRS and YFSETQ. This CDR3 contains 19 residues. DNA of the CDR3: TGCGCCAGCAGCTCGGGACTAGCGGGAGGGCTAACCCTCACAGATACGCAGTATTTT. It specifies CASSSGLAGGLTLTDTQYF.

The chain combines TRBV18 with TRBJ1-4; D is undetermined. CDR1 KGHSH and CDR2 LQKENI come from the germline V gene. V was cut by 1 base and J by 6 bases, with 12 bases left in between. CDR3 size: 15 residues. The CDR3 DNA reads TGTGCCAGCTCACCACTCTCCGGGGATTATGAAAAACTGTTTTTT. Protein sequence: CASSPLSGDYEKLFF.

V gene TRBV11-2 combines with J gene TRBJ2-1; 9 bases are shared with TRBD1. Trimming at V came to 5 bases and at J to 3 bases, leaving 2 bases not matched to a gene. CDR1 is SGHAT and CDR2 is FQNNGV in the germline V gene. The length of the CDR3 is 14 residues. The CDR3 loop reads CASSRDRVYNEQFF. The DNA of the CDR3 is TGTGCCAGCAGCCGGGACAGGGTCTACAATGAGCAGTTCTTC.

In this sample, this clone turned up once. This sequence joins TRBV28 and TRBJ2-2; TRBD2 aligns across 11 bases. Germline assignment: CDR1 MDHEN and CDR2 SYDVKM. The ends lost 6 bases at V and 6 bases at J; junction bases unmatched: 9. This CDR3 contains 16 residues. The CDR3 sequence is CASRKTGLADAGELFF. Written as DNA, the CDR3 is TGTGCCAGCAGAAAAACGGGACTAGCGGATGCCGGGGAGCTGTTTTTT.

The rearrangement uses TRBV6-4 and TRBJ2-1; 7 positions agree with TRBD2. J was trimmed by 9 bases and V by 5 bases; bases with no gene match: 7. CDR1 and CDR2 from the germline V gene are MRHNA and SNTAGT. This CDR3 is built from 13 residues. The CDR3 loop is CASSPTSVGEQFF. CDR3 coding DNA: TGTGCCAGCAGTCCCACTAGCGTGGGTGAGCAGTTCTTC.

The gene calls are TRBV4-1 and TRBJ2-1; D unclear. The ends were cut back, 1 base at V and 9 bases at J, with 13 bases in the middle. CDR3 size: 14 residues. Germline lookup yields CDR1 MGHRA and CDR2 YSYEKL. CDR3 protein: CASSQAIWGIEQFF. CDR3 nucleotides: TGCGCCAGCAGCCAAGCGATTTGGGGAATTGAGCAGTTCTTC.

A note on this clone: Other DNA sequences from this sample encode an identical CDR3 as well. The V and J genes are TRBV2 and TRBJ1-5; the D is unclear. Germline V CDR1 and CDR2: SNHLY, FYNNEI. V was trimmed by 3 bases and J by 1 base, leaving 4 bases between them. The CDR3 consists of 13 residues. CDR3: CASSDNSNQPQHF. For the CDR3, the DNA is TGTGCCAGCAGTGATAACAGCAATCAGCCCCAGCATTTT.

The V call is TRBV5-1, the J call TRBJ1-1; D uncertain. V lost 3 bases and J 1 base, leaving 10 bases between the germline ends. This CDR3 has 14 amino acids. Germline V CDR1 and CDR2: SGHRS, YFSETQ. The CDR3 sequence is CASSSSGTNTEAFF. DNA of the CDR3: TGCGCCAGCAGCTCCTCGGGTACGAACACTGAAGCTTTCTTT.

The chain has TRBV28 and TRBJ2-1, with 7 bases fitting TRBD2. Looked up from germline, CDR1 is MDHEN and CDR2 is SYDVKM. With 4 bases clipped from V and 6 bases from J, the junction kept 6 bases outside the gene matches. The CDR3 length is 14 residues. For the CDR3, the DNA is TGTGCCAGCAGTTACTTTGGCGGGGGCAATGAGCAGTTCTTC. Translated: CASSYFGGGNEQFF. The full variable domain, completed using reference TRBV28 and TRBJ2-1, is DVKVTQSSRYLVKRTGEKVFLECVQDMDHENMFWYRQDPGLGLRLIYFSYDVKMKEKGDIPEGYSVSREKKERFSLILESASTNQTSMYLCASSYFGGGNEQFFGPGTRLTVL.

The J gene is TRBJ2-7, the V gene TRBV5-1, with 10 nucleotides matching TRBD2. The CDR3 has 16 residues. CDR1 is SGHRS and CDR2 is YFSETQ in the germline V gene. V lost 0 bases to trimming and J lost 4 bases; unmatched junction nucleotides: 7. The chain's CDR3 is CASSLEASGSLYEQYF. For the CDR3, the DNA is TGCGCCAGCAGCTTGGAAGCTAGCGGGAGTTTATACGAGCAGTACTTC. The full variable domain, completed using reference TRBV5-1 and TRBJ2-7, is KAGVTQTPRYLIKTRGQQVTLSCSPISGHRSVSWYQQTPGQGLQFLFEYFSETQRNKGNFPGRFSGRQFSNSRSEMNVSTLELGDSALYLCASSLEASGSLYEQYFGPGTRLTVT.

The gene calls are TRBV5-1 and TRBJ2-7, with 7 bases identical to TRBD2. CDR1 SGHRS and CDR2 YFSETQ come from the germline V gene. With 3 bases clipped from V and 3 bases from J, the junction kept 9 bases outside the gene matches. The CDR3 is made up of 15 amino acids. The CDR3 coding sequence is TGCGCCAGCAGCTGGGGACTATCCAACCTCTACGAGCAGTACTTC. It encodes CASSWGLSNLYEQYF. Together with reference TRBV5-1 and TRBJ2-7, the CDR3 gives the full variable domain: KAGVTQTPRYLIKTRGQQVTLSCSPISGHRSVSWYQQTPGQGLQFLFEYFSETQRNKGNFPGRFSGRQFSNSRSEMNVSTLELGDSALYLCASSWGLSNLYEQYFGPGTRLTVT.